The entry below describes one TCR beta chain. The antigen is undetermined. The record originates from a study of cytomegalovirus exposure and HLA in healthy donors. The study's findings and limits: TCR sequences were mostly rare, though some public TCRs occurred in many donors. Three chains linked to CMV were shown in vitro to be specific for CMV antigens. Overall, approximately 150 TCR beta chains were annotated as cytomegalovirus-associated.

The length of the CDR3 is 14 residues. The V gene lost 6 bases and the J gene lost 2 bases, with 13 bases spanning the gap. The germline gives CDR1 SEHNR, CDR2 FQNEAQ (reference sequence). Profiled with immunoSEQ multiplex PCR; TCRdb holds only in-frame clones, not every one. Found here are roughly 130,000 clones, roughly nine tenths of them singletons; the top ten hold about 3%. The chain joins TRBV7-9 to TRBJ1-1; D may be TRBD1 (6 bases). This TCR was recovered from a young man in good health and CMV-seronegative. Sequencing was done on a sample of PBMCs. CDR3 coding DNA: TGTGCCAGCAGTTCAGGGGTACAAAACACTGAAGCTTTCTTT. It is translated as CASSSGVQNTEAFF.